There are a few counts of the clone carrying this T cell receptor (beta chain). Authors' processing steps: Scientists estimated how many nucleated cells there were by amplifying reference gene primers. The method was immunoSEQ multiplex PCR; TCRdb's version includes in-frame clones alone and lacks a portion of them. V and J calls and clone size are as listed in that table; D and trimming were resolved from the DNA. The repertoire holds about 120,000 clones, with about 85% as singletons. This entry is derived from a study of blood T cell repertoires in COVID-19. Study-wide background: Whether acute or convalescent, the COVID-19 samples came from the United States, Italy and Spain. Sample material is recorded as cDNA or gDNA derived from T cells, B-cell-depleted T cells, or PBMCs.

V lost 4 bases and J lost 5; bases outside the gene matches: 5. CDR3 length: 14 amino acids. Per the germline V gene, CDR1 is ENHRY and CDR2 is SYGVKD. The sample consisted of peripheral blood. The chain combines TRBV10-3 with TRBJ2-7; 10 nucleotides agree with TRBD1. The receptor was isolated from a human donor in a cohort sampled during active COVID-19. CDR3: CAISVGQGKNEQYF. CDR3 nucleotides: TGTGCCATCAGTGTGGGACAGGGGAAGAACGAGCAGTACTTC.